The 22 T cell receptor beta chains given below trace back to one sample, sequenced in a study of blood T cell repertoires in COVID-19. Method: immunoSEQ multiplex PCR; TCRdb's copy keeps in-frame clones and lacks some. The sample includes around 6,000 clones, 70% to 75% of them seen just once. What was sequenced was peripheral blood. These receptors came from a man between 60 and 70 years old with acute or convalescent COVID-19.

The chain has TRBV4-3 and TRBJ1-2, with unresolved D. Germline V gives CDR1 LGHNA, CDR2 YSLEER. V was trimmed by 1 base and J by 2 bases, leaving 11 bases between them. This CDR3 has 15 amino acids. CDR3 nucleotides: TGCGCCAGCAGCCAAGGGCGGGGTCCCAACTATGGCTACACCTTC. Translating gives CASSQGRGPNYGYTF.

This sequence joins TRBV11-2 and TRBJ2-7; a weak D match, TRBD1 (6 bases). Between the trimmed V and J ends, which lost 6 bases and 6 bases, there was a span of 12 bases. The CDR3 runs to 12 residues. CDR1 is SGHAT, CDR2 FQNNGV, per germline. The DNA for the CDR3 is TGTGCCAGCAGACAGGGTAGGGGCGAGCAGTACTTC. It is translated as CASRQGRGEQYF.

V usage is TRBV4-1 and J usage is TRBJ2-2; 10 bases fit TRBD2. From germline, CDR1 is MGHRA and CDR2 YSYEKL. Unmatched junction bases numbered 12, after V lost 1 base and J lost 1 base. The CDR3 length is 20 residues. The CDR3 sequence: CASSQGLFRGLAKNTGELFF. The CDR3 region has the DNA TGCGCCAGCAGCCAAGGCCTTTTTCGGGGACTAGCGAAGAACACCGGGGAGCTGTTTTTT.

As concerns this clone: Distinct nucleotide sequences in the sample also encode this CDR3. The genes are TRBV7-2 and TRBJ1-1; D call uncertain. Trimming cost V 2 bases and J 5 bases, with 15 bases left between them. Germline V gene lookup returns CDR1 SGHTA and CDR2 FQGNSA. This CDR3 has 15 residues. The CDR3 DNA follows: TGTGCCAGCAGCTTATCCCCCAGCAGCGGAACTGAAGCTTTCTTT. Its translation is CASSLSPSSGTEAFF. The full variable domain, in which reference TRBV7-2 and TRBJ1-1 provide the parts outside the CDR3, is GAGVSQSPSNKVTEKGKDVELRCDPISGHTALYWYRQSLGQGLEFLIYFQGNSAPDKSGLPSDRFSAERTGGSVSTLTIQRTQQEDSAVYLCASSLSPSSGTEAFFGQGTRLTVV.

On this clone: Germline and junction disagree at one end, which may indicate a read error. The chain joins TRBV5-6 to TRBJ1-1; a weak D match, TRBD1 (6 bases). The CDR3 consists of 16 residues. The germline V gene has CDR1 SGHDT and CDR2 YYEEEE. In DNA, the CDR3 is TGTGCCAGCAGCTTGGGACCGAGACAGGTGAACGCTGAAGCTTTCTTT. This codes for CASSLGPRQVNAEAFF.

The gene calls are TRBV11-3 and TRBJ1-1, with TRBD1 as a possible D gene (5 bases). V shed 4 bases and J shed 1 base, with 7 bases lying between them. The germline CDR1 and CDR2 sequences are SGHNT and YENEEA. The CDR3 is made up of 13 amino acids. The CDR3 sequence: CASSSRENTEAFF. CDR3 nucleotide sequence: TGTGCCAGCAGCTCCAGGGAGAACACTGAAGCTTTCTTT.

The rearrangement uses TRBV28 and TRBJ2-1; 10 nucleotides agree with TRBD2. With 2 bases clipped from V and 4 bases from J, the junction kept 2 bases outside the gene matches. Germline CDR1 is MDHEN and CDR2 is SYDVKM. CDR3 length equals 15 residues. CDR3 nucleotide sequence: TGTGCCAGCAGTTTAGCTAGCGGGGGATACAATGAGCAGTTCTTC. Protein: CASSLASGGYNEQFF.

This chain joins TRBV18 and TRBJ1-3; D is unclear. Per the germline V gene, CDR1 is KGHSH and CDR2 is LQKENI. The CDR3 loop spans 14 amino acids. V lost 2 bases to trimming and J lost 4 bases, with 9 bases between them. The CDR3 reads CASSPKHLGNTIYF. CDR3 DNA sequence: TGTGCCAGCTCACCAAAGCACCTAGGAAACACCATATATTTT. The whole variable domain, remainder taken from reference TRBV18 and TRBJ1-3, is NAGVMQNPRHLVRRRGQEARLRCSPMKGHSHVYWYRQLPEEGLKFMVYLQKENIIDESGMPKERFSAEFPKEGPSILRIQQVVRGDSAAYFCASSPKHLGNTIYFGEGSWLTVV.

The table lists this clone with a few counts. The rearrangement joins TRBV7-3 to TRBJ1-3; D gene ambiguous. Germline V gene data show CDR1 as SGHTA and CDR2 as FQGTGA. V gave up 2 bases and J gave up 4 bases, with 9 bases separating them. The CDR3 extends over 14 amino acids. CDR3 loop: CASSLQEAGNTIYF. The DNA for the CDR3 is TGTGCCAGCAGCTTACAGGAGGCGGGAAACACCATATATTTT. Complete variable domain (other parts from reference TRBV7-3 and TRBJ1-3): GAGVSQTPSNKVTEKGKYVELRCDPISGHTALYWYRQSLGQGPEFLIYFQGTGAADDSGLPNDRFFAVRPEGSVSTLKIQRTERGDSAVYLCASSLQEAGNTIYFGEGSWLTVV.

This chain connects TRBV5-1 to TRBJ2-1, with 8 bases identical to TRBD2. V was clipped by 6 bases and J by 7 bases; unmatched bases: 9. CDR1 SGHRS and CDR2 YFSETQ come from the germline V gene. The CDR3 totals 14 residues. CDR3 sequence: CASNGRVAGNEQFF. In DNA form, the CDR3 reads TGCGCCAGCAATGGGAGAGTAGCGGGAAATGAGCAGTTCTTC.

The chain has TRBV5-4 and TRBJ2-7; 8 bases map to TRBD2. CDR3 length equals 15 residues. After removal of 4 bases from V and 0 bases from J, the junction contained 6 bases not matched to a gene. Germline V CDR1 and CDR2: SGHNT, YYREEE (reference sequence). The CDR3, as DNA: TGTGCCAGCAGCCCGGGGGGGCTTAGCTCCTACGAGCAGTACTTC. Translated, it gives CASSPGGLSSYEQYF.

This chain links TRBV15 with TRBJ1-3; D is unresolved. CDR1 is LNHNV and CDR2 is YYDKDF in the germline V gene (reference sequence). This CDR3 comprises 16 residues. V was clipped by 2 bases and J by 6 bases, with 17 bases between them. CDR3 nucleotide sequence: TGTGCCACCAGCAGAAAAGTTACCCAGGTCGCAAACACCATATATTTT. Residues: CATSRKVTQVANTIYF.

V usage is TRBV29-1 and J usage is TRBJ1-1, with 7 bases fitting TRBD1. The CDR3 contains 13 residues. Trimming removed 7 bases from V and 4 bases from J; junction bases left unmatched: 9. Germline V gene lookup returns CDR1 SQVTM and CDR2 ANQGSEA. The CDR3 nucleotides read TGCAGCGCTACACGTCAGGGGGGCACTGAAGCTTTCTTT. It specifies CSATRQGGTEAFF. Together with reference TRBV29-1 and TRBJ1-1, the CDR3 gives the full variable domain: SAVISQKPSRDICQRGTSLTIQCQVDSQVTMMFWYRQQPGQSLTLIATANQGSEATYESGFVIDKFPISRPNLTFSTLTVSNMSPEDSSIYLCSATRQGGTEAFFGQGTRLTVV.

With respect to this clone: Other DNA sequences from this sample encode an identical CDR3 as well. V is TRBV9 and J is TRBJ1-1, with D maybe TRBD1 (5 bases). In germline, CDR1 is SGDLS, CDR2 YYNGEE. With 3 bases removed from V and 5 bases from J, the gap between germline ends came to 11 bases. There are 13 residues in the CDR3. In nucleotides, the CDR3 is TGTGCCAGCAGCGCCGGCGGGGGGACTGAAGCTTTCTTT. Its translation is CASSAGGGTEAFF.

V gene TRBV6-5 combines with J gene TRBJ1-4, with 7 bases that match TRBD1. Germline CDR1 is MNHEY and CDR2 is SVGAGI. CDR3 size: 14 residues. V shed 2 bases and J 5 bases; nucleotides not matched to a gene: 2. CDR3: CASSYGRGNEKLFF. In nucleotides, the CDR3 is TGTGCCAGCAGTTACGGCAGGGGGAATGAAAAACTGTTTTTT.

The gene calls are TRBV7-3 and TRBJ2-1; 11 nucleotides align to TRBD2. The J segment lost 5 bases and the V segment lost 1 base, leaving 1 base of the junction unmatched. Germline lookup yields CDR1 SGHTA and CDR2 FQGTGA. The CDR3 sequence is 15 residues long. The DNA for the CDR3 is TGTGCCAGCAGCTTAAGACTAGCGGGGCACAATGAGCAGTTCTTC. It is translated as CASSLRLAGHNEQFF.

The chain is built from TRBV27 and TRBJ2-7; 12 nucleotides line up with TRBD1. This CDR3 spans 15 amino acids. With 6 bases clipped from V and 5 bases from J, the junction kept 8 bases outside the gene matches. Looked up from germline, CDR1 is MNHEY and CDR2 is SMNVEV (reference sequence). DNA of the CDR3: TGTGCCAGCAGCTTGACCGGGACAGGGGGCAACGAGCAGTACTTC. This gives the protein CASSLTGTGGNEQYF.

In this sample, this clone turned up once. This chain uses TRBV5-5 with TRBJ2-1, with 14 bases fitting TRBD2. V dropped 4 bases and J dropped 6; count of bases not matched to a gene: 6. Germline V gene data show CDR1 as SGHKS and CDR2 as YYEKEE (reference sequence). The CDR3 is 16 residues long. The CDR3 bases are TGTGCCAGCAGCCGGCCGACTAGCGGGAGGGCCAATGAGCAGTTCTTC. Amino acid sequence: CASSRPTSGRANEQFF.

The V call is TRBV5-1, the J call TRBJ2-2; 9 bases align to TRBD2. Germline CDR1 SGHRS, CDR2 YFSETQ. The J segment lost 0 bases and the V segment lost 4 bases, leaving 7 bases of the junction unmatched. The CDR3 length is 17 residues. In DNA, the CDR3 is TGCGCCAGCAGCCCCGGACTAGCGATTGCGAACACCGGGGAGCTGTTTTTT. This encodes CASSPGLAIANTGELFF.

The V and J genes are TRBV6-2 or TRBV6-3 and TRBJ1-2; TRBD1 aligns across 7 bases. Germline CDR1 MNHEY, CDR2 SVGEGT. The V and J ends lost 5 bases and 3 bases, in that order; junction bases with no gene match: 3. The CDR3 runs 13 residues. CDR3 loop: CASSIGTDYGYTF. The CDR3 nucleotides read TGTGCCAGCAGTATCGGGACAGACTATGGCTACACCTTC.

J is TRBJ2-1 and V is TRBV5-1; a possible D gene is TRBD1 (6 bases). V lost 3 bases and J 2 bases, leaving 21 bases between the germline ends. Per germline, CDR1 SGHRS and CDR2 YFSETQ. CDR3 length: 18 amino acids. This chain's CDR3 is CASSSMAGARGPYNEQFF. Here the CDR3 DNA reads TGCGCCAGCAGCTCGATGGCAGGGGCCAGGGGACCCTACAATGAGCAGTTCTTC.

The rearrangement joins TRBV4-3 to TRBJ2-3; D is uncertain. This CDR3 has 13 amino acids. V lost 0 bases to trimming and J lost 5 bases, with 6 bases between them. Germline lookup yields CDR1 LGHNA and CDR2 YSLEER. CDR3 nucleotide sequence: TGCGCCAGCAGCCAAGATATTAGAGATACGCAGTATTTT. Its translation: CASSQDIRDTQYF.